What follows is one TCR beta chain and its context. The sample belongs to a study of early T cells in non-severe SARS-CoV-2 infection. cDNA molecules, individually, were tagged with unique molecular identifiers. One entry per CDR3 protein, called by TCRdb with MiXCR from the 5' RACE reads. Of tens of thousands of distinct CDR3 sequences detected, less than 14% appear once; the ten largest clones hold 1.5% to 2%. This receptor was identified in an adult who was a healthcare worker with PCR-confirmed SARS-CoV-2 infection or an uninfected control (not recorded which). Sequenced: whole blood.

The CDR3 region is CASGFAQPPYEQYF. CDR3 in DNA: TGCGCCAGCGGTTTCGCCCAACCCCCGTACGAGCAGTACTTC. V usage is TRBV5-1 and J usage is TRBJ2-7; no definite D call. Trimming took 7 bases from V and 4 from J, leaving 18 bases between them. This CDR3 has 14 residues. CDR1 is SGHRS and CDR2 is YFSETQ in the germline V gene.